Sequencing of this TCR beta chain was carried out in a study of naive and memory T cell subsets. In the case of this clonotype: Antigen: not known.

The beta constant-region primer was an equimolar mix of two oligonucleotides covering TRBC1 and TRBC2. Ligated cDNA was amplified by four rounds of PCR with nested alpha and beta constant-region primers and SP2. TCRdb reprocessed the UMI-ligation and nested PCR reads with MiXCR, giving one entry per CDR3 protein. The sample lists over 25,000 distinct CDR3 sequences, roughly a tenth occurring once. The study's findings and limits: Findings for naive and memory subsets could not be checked against ground truth. RNA-based TCR counts may shift with T cell activation and differentiation. In naive cells, over 85% of TCR sequences were seen only once.

CDR3 length: 14 amino acids. Germline CDR1 SGHTA, CDR2 FQGTGA. V was pared by 4 bases and J by 2 bases, with 2 bases of the junction left unmatched. This receptor was taken from a human donor in good health. The V gene is TRBV7-3, the J gene TRBJ2-4, with TRBD2 matching 7 bases. Sample: effector memory CD4+ T cells from blood. The subset was: effector memory, CD45RA- CD27-. The CDR3 sequence is CASSSGGSKNIQYF. The CDR3 coding sequence is TGTGCCAGCAGCTCGGGAGGTTCCAAAAACATTCAGTACTTC. The full variable domain, completed using reference TRBV7-3 and TRBJ2-4, is GAGVSQTPSNKVTEKGKYVELRCDPISGHTALYWYRQSLGQGPEFLIYFQGTGAADDSGLPNDRFFAVRPEGSVSTLKIQRTERGDSAVYLCASSSGGSKNIQYFGAGTRLSVL.